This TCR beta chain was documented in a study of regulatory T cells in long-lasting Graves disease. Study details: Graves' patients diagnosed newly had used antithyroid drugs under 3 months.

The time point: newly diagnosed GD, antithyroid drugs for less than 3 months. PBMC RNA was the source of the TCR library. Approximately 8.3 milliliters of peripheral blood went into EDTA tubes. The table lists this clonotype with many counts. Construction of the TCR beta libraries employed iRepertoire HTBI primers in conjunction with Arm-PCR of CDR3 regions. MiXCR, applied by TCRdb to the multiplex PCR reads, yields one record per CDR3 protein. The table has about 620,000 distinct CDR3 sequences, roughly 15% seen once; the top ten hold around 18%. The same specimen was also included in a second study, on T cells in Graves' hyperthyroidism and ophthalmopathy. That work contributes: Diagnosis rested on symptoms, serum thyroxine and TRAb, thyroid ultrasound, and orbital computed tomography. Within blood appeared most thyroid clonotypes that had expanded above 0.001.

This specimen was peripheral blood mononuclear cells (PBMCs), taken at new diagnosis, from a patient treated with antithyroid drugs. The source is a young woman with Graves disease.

The CDR3 DNA is TGTGCCACCAGCAGACCTCAGGGCTCGAGGTCCTACAATGAGCAGTTCTTC. Amino acids: CATSRPQGSRSYNEQFF. V is TRBV15 and J is TRBJ2-1, with D possibly being TRBD1 (5 bases). The V end was cut by 2 bases, the J end by 1 base, with 15 bases between. The CDR3 has 17 amino acids. From germline, CDR1 is LNHNV and CDR2 YYDKDF (reference sequence).